This entry concerns a single T cell receptor beta chain. Its antigen is currently unknown. The CDR3 consists of 15 residues. The trim removed 4 bases at V and 3 bases at J, leaving 9 bases unmatched. Per the germline V gene, CDR1 is LGHDT and CDR2 is YNNKEL (reference sequence). Only in-frame clones appear in the TCRdb table, and some are missing; sequencing was by immunoSEQ multiplex PCR. The sample carries over 55,000 clones, around three quarters recorded once. This entry is derived from a study of vaccination effects on CD4 cells after COVID-19. Viral peptide pools were used in the ViraFEST assay to expand antigen-specific CD4+ T cells, and sequencing came afterward. Culture proceeded for more than 8 days, and CD4+ T cells were then isolated. Previously uninfected by SARS-CoV-2, the vaccine recipients also showed negative nucleocapsid antibodies. Study conclusions and caveats: Only a few convalescent patients and no early post-infection timepoints featured in the study. Clones induced by infection and by vaccine showed marked clonal contraction late after vaccination.

This chain links TRBV3-1 (or the pseudogene TRBV3-2) with TRBJ2-7; 7 nucleotides agree with TRBD2. The TCR comes from a human donor who received a COVID-19 vaccine. The sample here was CD4+ T cells from PBMCs cultured with HCoV-OC43 spike peptides, taken before COVID-19 vaccination. Stated subset: HCoV-OC43 spike overlapping peptide pool stimulation. The CDR3 region has the DNA TGTGCCAGCAGCCTTACTAGCGAGCAGGGCTACGAGCAGTACGTC. Encoded protein: CASSLTSEQGYEQYV.